These 19 T cell receptor beta chains share one sample of origin, sequenced in a study of T cell responses to AZD1222 COVID-19 vaccine (dated by TCRdb to about 2021). In light of the paper, this sample's time point label describes: baseline before first vaccination. Reading the label with the study, this specimen's treatment or condition is: meningococcal conjugate vaccine given as trial control. The library was made by the immunoSEQ multiplex PCR assay. Entries here come from immuneACCESS through TCRdb and include only in-frame sequences with V and J called. Some clones fail to appear in such tables; in the studies checked, an unresolved V gene covers under half of the shortfall, and the cause of the remainder is unknown. The sample profile shows about 88,000 clones; approximately 89% of them were found once. Roughly 5.6% of the sample belongs to the ten largest clones. Sequenced here: peripheral blood, sampled on day 0 of MenACWY control vaccination. The receptors here all came from an adult in good health.

The rearrangement links TRBV7-9 to TRBJ2-7, with D maybe TRBD2 (5 bases). The CDR3 covers 16 residues. Germline V gene data show CDR1 as SEHNR and CDR2 as FQNEAQ (reference sequence). V lost 1 base and J 0 bases, leaving 13 bases between the germline ends. CDR3 region: CASSLGRGLSSYEQYF. The DNA for the CDR3 is TGTGCCAGCAGCTTAGGTCGGGGTCTAAGCTCCTACGAGCAGTACTTC.

The chain couples TRBV5-1 to TRBJ2-5; TRBD1 is a possible D gene (5 bases). CDR1 is SGHRS, CDR2 YFSETQ, per germline. The CDR3 contains 14 residues. Trimming stripped 2 bases from V and 6 bases from J, with 14 bases between. The CDR3 DNA follows: TGCGCCAGCAGCTTTGGCACAGGCCAGCAGACCCAGTACTTC. This encodes CASSFGTGQQTQYF.

The V call is TRBV11-2, the J call TRBJ1-3; unclear D gene. CDR1 SGHAT and CDR2 FQNNGV come from the germline V gene. V shed 3 bases and J shed 3 bases, with 15 bases lying between them. The CDR3 runs 16 residues. The CDR3 is CASSFSDTIGGNTIYF. The DNA for the CDR3 is TGTGCCAGCAGCTTCAGTGACACCATAGGTGGAAACACCATATATTTT. The whole variable domain, remainder taken from reference TRBV11-2 and TRBJ1-3, is EAGVAQSPRYKIIEKRQSVAFWCNPISGHATLYWYQQILGQGPKLLIQFQNNGVVDDSQLPKDRFSAERLKGVDSTLKIQPAKLEDSAVYLCASSFSDTIGGNTIYFGEGSWLTVV.

This chain links TRBV5-1 with TRBJ1-6; tentative D call: TRBD1 (6 bases). Germline loops: CDR1 SGHRS, CDR2 YFSETQ. There are 16 residues in the CDR3. The V end was cut by 0 bases, the J end by 0 bases, with 7 bases between. The CDR3: CASSLAQGSYNSPLHF. CDR3 nucleotide sequence: TGCGCCAGCAGCTTGGCACAGGGCTCCTATAATTCACCCCTCCACTTT.

The chain couples TRBV7-3 to TRBJ2-1, with unresolved D. This CDR3 has 11 amino acids. Trimming cost V 0 bases and J 9 bases, with 3 bases left between them. Germline CDR1 SGHTA, CDR2 FQGTGA. In DNA, the CDR3 is TGTGCCAGCAGCTTAACCACTGAGCAGTTCTTC. Residues: CASSLTTEQFF.

V and J are TRBV7-9 and TRBJ2-2, with TRBD1 as a possible D gene (6 bases). Between the trimmed V and J ends, which lost 2 bases and 3 bases, there was a span of 10 bases. The CDR3 consists of 15 residues. In germline, CDR1 is SEHNR, CDR2 FQNEAQ (reference sequence). This chain's CDR3 is CASSLQGTDTGELFF. In nucleotides, the CDR3 is TGTGCCAGCAGCTTACAGGGGACGGACACCGGGGAGCTGTTTTTT.

This clone was observed a single time. This chain links TRBV28 with TRBJ1-6; TRBD1 aligns across 7 bases. Germline assignment: CDR1 MDHEN and CDR2 SYDVKM. The CDR3 has 13 residues. Trimming removed 6 bases from V and 11 bases from J; junction bases left unmatched: 7. This CDR3 reads CASSRQGGPPLHF. The CDR3 nucleotides are TGTGCCAGCAGCCGACAGGGAGGGCCACCCCTCCACTTT.

V usage is TRBV7-6 and J usage is TRBJ1-1; D may be TRBD1 (5 bases). Trimming stripped 5 bases from V and 2 bases from J, with 9 bases between. From germline, CDR1 is SGHVS and CDR2 FNYEAQ. The CDR3 sequence is 13 residues long. The CDR3 nucleotides are TGTGCCAGCAGCGAGGGACTCAACACTGAAGCTTTCTTT. Translation: CASSEGLNTEAFF.

This chain connects TRBV6-5 to TRBJ2-7; TRBD1 is a possible D gene (7 bases). The CDR3 contains 12 residues. V lost 5 bases to trimming and J lost 6 bases, with 11 bases between them. The germline V gene encodes CDR1 MNHEY and CDR2 SVGAGI. The DNA for the CDR3 is TGTGCCAGCAGTACGCAGGGGGGCGAGCAGTACTTC. Translated: CASSTQGGEQYF.

On this clone: Germline and junction disagree at one end, which may indicate a read error. The chain uses TRBV7-7 and TRBJ2-7, with D unresolved. Germline V gives CDR1 SSHAT, CDR2 FNYEAQ (reference sequence). The CDR3 consists of 13 residues. CDR3 in DNA: TGTGCTAGCAGCTTAGACCTCCGCTACGAGCAGTACTTC. As protein: CASSLDLRYEQYF.

The chain links TRBV7-3 to TRBJ2-1; 7 bases fit TRBD2. The germline CDR1 and CDR2 sequences are SGHTA and FQGTGA. CDR3 length: 13 residues. V shed 5 bases and J 4 bases; nucleotides not matched to a gene: 2. The CDR3 bases are TGTGCCAGCAGCCTACTAGCGTACAATGAGCAGTTCTTC. Its protein is CASSLLAYNEQFF. The full variable domain, in which reference TRBV7-3 and TRBJ2-1 provide the parts outside the CDR3, is GAGVSQTPSNKVTEKGKYVELRCDPISGHTALYWYRQSLGQGPEFLIYFQGTGAADDSGLPNDRFFAVRPEGSVSTLKIQRTERGDSAVYLCASSLLAYNEQFFGPGTRLTVL.

V is TRBV7-6 and J is TRBJ1-6; D gene unclear. CDR1 and CDR2 (germline): SGHVS, FNYEAQ. Deletions cut 5 bases from V and 4 bases from J, with 12 bases between. The CDR3 spans 15 residues. CDR3 DNA: TGTGCCAGCAGCATCGGGAGTCCTTATAATTCACCCCTCCACTTT. Amino acid sequence: CASSIGSPYNSPLHF. Drawing the rest from reference TRBV7-6 and TRBJ1-6, the complete variable domain is GAGVSQSPRYKVTKRGQDVALRCDPISGHVSLYWYRQALGQGPEFLTYFNYEAQQDKSGLPNDRFSAERPEGSISTLTIQRTEQRDSAMYRCASSIGSPYNSPLHFGNGTRLTVT.

J is TRBJ1-2 and V is TRBV7-9; D is perhaps TRBD1 (5 bases). Germline loops: CDR1 SEHNR, CDR2 FQNEAQ (reference sequence). The V gene lost 1 base and the J gene lost 7 bases, with 19 bases spanning the gap. CDR3 length: 16 residues. The CDR3 nucleotides read TGTGCCAGCAGCTTAGGTGGCCGCGGGGAGGGGTTTGGCTACACCTTC. Translating gives CASSLGGRGEGFGYTF. The complete variable domain, with remaining parts taken from reference TRBV7-9 and TRBJ1-2, reads DTGVSQNPRHKITKRGQNVTFRCDPISEHNRLYWYRQTLGQGPEFLTYFQNEAQLEKSRLLSDRFSAERPKGSFSTLEIQRTEQGDSAMYLCASSLGGRGEGFGYTFGSGTRLTVV.

A single count supports this clone. The chain has TRBV6-2 or TRBV6-3 and TRBJ2-7; D gene uncertain. Germline assignment: CDR1 MNHEY and CDR2 SVGEGT. With 0 bases removed from V and 7 bases from J, the gap between germline ends came to 7 bases. CDR3 length equals 12 residues. In nucleotides, the CDR3 is TGTGCCAGCAGTTACTCGATGATTGAGCAGTACTTC. Translation: CASSYSMIEQYF.

This chain links TRBV7-2 with TRBJ1-6; the D is unclear. V dropped 5 bases and J dropped 5 bases, with 13 bases sitting between them. Germline loops: CDR1 SGHTA, CDR2 FQGNSA. The CDR3 contains 15 residues. CDR3 sequence: CASSVAGGDNSPLHF. The CDR3 DNA is TGTGCCAGCAGCGTCGCGGGCGGCGATAATTCACCCCTCCACTTT.

The V gene is TRBV9, the J gene TRBJ1-1; D is possibly TRBD1 (5 bases). The length of the CDR3 is 14 residues. Germline assignment: CDR1 SGDLS and CDR2 YYNGEE. Between the trimmed V and J ends, which lost 3 bases and 4 bases, there was a span of 13 bases. The CDR3 DNA is TGTGCCAGCAGCGCCCGCGCGAGGGGCACTGAAGCTTTCTTT. Its protein product is CASSARARGTEAFF.

The chain is built from TRBV3-1 (or the pseudogene TRBV3-2) and TRBJ1-5; a possible D gene is TRBD1 (5 bases). The CDR3 runs to 14 residues. The germline gives CDR1 LGHDT, CDR2 YNNKEL (reference sequence). V lost 4 bases and J lost 5, with 12 bases in between. The CDR3, as DNA: TGTGCCAGCAGCCCGGGACCCACGCATCAGCCCCAGCATTTT. This sequence encodes CASSPGPTHQPQHF.

This chain's CDR3 is CASSPTMQGGLNTEAFF. Here the CDR3 DNA reads TGTGCCAGCAGCCCGACAATGCAGGGGGGTCTGAACACTGAAGCTTTCTTT. The V call is TRBV7-9, the J call TRBJ1-1; TRBD1 agrees at 7 bases. This CDR3 has 17 residues. Germline CDR1 and CDR2: SEHNR and FQNEAQ (reference sequence). J lost 0 bases, V lost 5 bases, and 12 bases had no gene match.

J is TRBJ2-2 and V is TRBV27; D is unclear. The CDR3 loop spans 15 amino acids. The germline gives CDR1 MNHEY, CDR2 SMNVEV (reference sequence). The V end was cut by 3 bases, the J end by 1 base, with 9 bases between. The CDR3 sequence: CASSFYSLNTGELFF. The CDR3 DNA follows: TGTGCCAGCAGTTTCTACAGCCTGAACACCGGGGAGCTGTTTTTT.